This T cell receptor (beta chain) is drawn from a study of blood T cell repertoires in COVID-19. Study-level information: Material from acute and convalescent COVID-19 was sourced from the United States, Italy and Spain. T cells, B-cell-depleted T cells, or PBMCs supplied cDNA or gDNA.

With 0 bases removed from V and 0 bases from J, the gap between germline ends came to 6 bases. There are 14 residues in the CDR3. CDR1 is GTSNPN and CDR2 is SVGIG in the germline V gene (reference sequence). Methods used by the authors: Amplification from reference gene primers served as the basis for estimated nucleated cell counts. Using immunoSEQ multiplex PCR, the repertoire was profiled, and TCRdb retains in-frame clones only, with some absent. Clonal size and the V and J genes are those of that table, whereas D and trimming came from the DNA. Of around 250,000 clones listed, roughly nine tenths are singletons.

Sequences were obtained from PBMCs or T cells enriched from blood (not recorded which). The rearrangement joins TRBV30 to TRBJ1-3; D is unclear. This sequence originates from a human donor in a cohort exposed to, infected with or recovered from COVID-19 (not recorded which). The donor label of this sample is uncertain. The CDR3 region has the DNA TGTGCCTGGAGTGTGGCCGTCTCTGGAAACACCATATATTTT. This encodes CAWSVAVSGNTIYF.